Listed here is a single T cell receptor beta chain. Then a second PCR, running about 6 to 12 cycles, was carried out with a sample-barcoded 5' primer and a J-beta primer mix. Via MiXCR, TCRdb re-called the 5' RACE reads, giving one row per CDR3 protein. The sample has just under 900,000 distinct CDR3 sequences, more than 25% seen once; the top ten hold 17%. These data are taken from a study of blood T cells in healthy people across ages. With 0 bases removed from V and 5 bases from J, the gap between germline ends came to 14 bases. The CDR3 has 15 residues. CDR1 SGHRS and CDR2 YFSETQ come from the germline V gene.

This receptor was taken from a woman aged 80 or over in good health. The V gene is TRBV5-1, the J gene TRBJ2-5; either TRBD1 or TRBD2 may fit D (5 bases each). The sequencing input was blood. This CDR3 is CASSLARAGTETQYF. The CDR3 DNA reads TGCGCCAGCAGCTTGGCCCGCGCAGGGACCGAGACCCAGTACTTC. Supplemented by reference TRBV5-1 and TRBJ2-5, the full variable domain reads KAGVTQTPRYLIKTRGQQVTLSCSPISGHRSVSWYQQTPGQGLQFLFEYFSETQRNKGNFPGRFSGRQFSNSRSEMNVSTLELGDSALYLCASSLARAGTETQYFGPGTRLLVL.